One sample yielded the 6 T cell receptor beta chains listed below, sequenced in a study of T cell clusters in autoimmune cytopenias. TRB rearrangements were amplified by touch-down multiplex PCR with mixed TRB-A/B primers. One entry per CDR3 protein, without DNA, is what TCRdb gives after re-calling the multiplex PCR reads. There are approximately 5,900 distinct CDR3 sequences in the sample, with about two fifths held by the top ten. Roughly 38,000 genome equivalents of blood DNA were amplified for TRB. These data are also associated with another study on T cell repertoires in aging, cancer and after chemotherapy.

The sequenced material came from peripheral blood. Receptors originate from a human donor in good health.

The rearrangement joins TRBV7-6 to TRBJ2-7; checking the TCRdb D call of TRBD1 is not possible without DNA. Per germline, CDR1 SGHVS and CDR2 FNYEAQ. This CDR3 spans 13 amino acids. The CDR3 region is CASSPGHNYEQYF.

This clonotype shows up as medium-sized (0.01 to 0.1%) by frequency. V is TRBV30 and J is TRBJ2-1. The CDR3 length is 11 residues. The V gene's germline CDR1 is GTSNPN and CDR2 SVGIG (reference sequence). The CDR3 sequence is CAWSVLEEQFF.

Measured by frequency, this clonotype is large. The V call is TRBV6-1, the J call TRBJ2-3; TCRdb names TRBD2, which stays unverified in the absence of DNA. The CDR3 consists of 16 residues. Germline V lookup: CDR1 MNHNS, CDR2 SASEGT. The CDR3 region is CASSEASGGATDTQYF.

This clonotype is identified as medium-sized from frequency. The chain joins TRBV27 to TRBJ2-7; the D call of TRBD1 rests on TCRdb alone, since no DNA is present to check it. The CDR3 runs to 14 residues. Germline assignment: CDR1 MNHEY and CDR2 SMNVEV (reference sequence). The CDR3 loop is CASSPRGGRYEQYF.

The J gene is TRBJ1-1, the V gene TRBV6-2 or TRBV6-3; TCRdb names TRBD1, which stays unverified in the absence of DNA. CDR1 and CDR2 from the germline V gene are MNHEY and SVGEGT. The CDR3 totals 16 residues. The CDR3 is CASSYIVGGTGTEAFF.

The V gene is TRBV4-3, the J gene TRBJ2-7; TCRdb's D gene call, TRBD2, goes unchecked for lack of DNA. This CDR3 contains 15 residues. The germline V gene encodes CDR1 LGHNA and CDR2 YSLEER. This chain's CDR3 is CASSQGIAGLYEQYF.